The T cell receptor beta chain under discussion was sequenced for a study of OX40 agonist ivuxolimab in advanced cancers. Study-wide context: The diagnoses of dose-escalation patients were hepatocellular carcinoma, melanoma, renal cell or head and neck cancer. Study-level results: Clonal expansion from baseline to week 6 occurred in both CD4+ and CD8+ T cells.

Looked up from germline, CDR1 is LGHNA and CDR2 is YSLEER. V was pared by 0 bases and J by 0 bases, with 7 bases of the junction left unmatched. The CDR3 has 18 residues. The repertoire was sequenced with immunoSEQ multiplex PCR; TCRdb's copy has only in-frame clones and lacks some. Among some 11,000 clones, roughly 89% were seen once, and the ten largest hold approximately 49%. A word on this clone: Its antigen is undetermined.

Sampling times: baseline, cycle 4 day 1, cycle 7 day 1. Material: CD4+ or CD8+ T cells sorted from blood, obtained in a trial of the OX40 agonist ivuxolimab. The sequence was collected from an adult with an advanced solid tumor such as melanoma, head and neck, liver or kidney cancer. The chain recombines TRBV4-3 with TRBJ2-1; the match to TRBD2 covers 8 bases. CDR3: CASSQDIREGSSYNEQFF. Here the CDR3 DNA reads TGCGCCAGCAGCCAAGATATCCGGGAGGGAAGCTCCTACAATGAGCAGTTCTTC.